The rows below give T cell receptor beta chains drawn from one sample of a study of shared clonotypes between healthy human individuals. Measured with immunoSEQ multiplex PCR; TCRdb has only the in-frame clones, and not every one. The data show just over 2,000,000 clones, 95% seen once. The sample consisted of naive CD4+ T cells sorted from blood. Source of these receptors: a man in his late teens or twenties in good health. Each CDR3 is given with its conserved first and last residue. The D gene is left open where the match is weak. For some rows the clone size is stated as once, few or many, or as a class when expanded; others skip it.

d_call	v_call	j_call	clone_size	cdr3_nt	cdr3_aa
NA	TRBV5-1	TRBJ2-2	NA	TGCGCCAGCAGCTTGGCGTCCGCCGCGTTCACGAACACCGGGGAGCTGTTTTTT	CASSLASAAFTNTGELFF
NA	TRBV28	TRBJ1-1	NA	TGTGCCAGCAGCCTACCCCAGGGACCCATGAACACTGAAGCTTTCTTT	CASSLPQGPMNTEAFF
NA	TRBV18	TRBJ2-4	NA	TGTGCCAGCTCACCAGGGGCAGGGGAAATAAACATTCAGTACTTC	CASSPGAGEINIQYF
NA	TRBV6-5	TRBJ2-7	NA	TGTGCCAGCAGTCCCCTCGATGGCGGCTACGAGCAGTACTTC	CASSPLDGGYEQYF
NA	TRBV28	TRBJ1-1	NA	TGTGCCAGCAGTCAACATGGAAGATACACTGAAGCTTTCTTT	CASSQHGRYTEAFF
NA	TRBV6-5	TRBJ2-3	NA	TGTGCCAGCAGTGACTCCCGGGGTAGCACAGATACGCAGTATTTT	CASSDSRGSTDTQYF
NA	TRBV5-1	TRBJ1-1	NA	TGCGCCAGCAGCTTGGGTGACAGGCCCGTCACTGAAGCTTTCTTT	CASSLGDRPVTEAFF
NA	TRBV7-9	TRBJ1-1	NA	TGTGCCAGCAGCTCTCAGGGGCCGATGAACACTGAAGCTTTCTTT	CASSSQGPMNTEAFF
NA	TRBV5-4	TRBJ2-3	NA	TGTGCCAGCAGCCTTCGCAACACAGATACGCAGTATTTT	CASSLRNTDTQYF
TRBD2	TRBV7-2	TRBJ2-7	NA	TGTGCCAGCAGCGCCGAGCGGGAGGGGCGGCTCTACGAGCAGTACTTC	CASSAEREGRLYEQYF
NA	TRBV29-1	TRBJ2-5	NA	TGCAGCGTTCGACCCCTACTCCAAGAGACCCAGTACTTC	CSVRPLLQETQYF
TRBD2	TRBV7-3	TRBJ2-2	NA	TGTGCCAGCAGCCCGGGGGGGCCCGGGGAGCTGTTTTTT	CASSPGGPGELFF
NA	TRBV7-9	TRBJ2-7	NA	TGTGCCAGCAGCCCAAGAAGCGCCTACGAGCAGTACTTC	CASSPRSAYEQYF
NA	TRBV10-3	TRBJ1-1	once	TGTGCCATCAGTGATTTAGGGACTTCAGGGGCTGATACTGAAGCTTTCTTT	CAISDLGTSGADTEAFF
NA	TRBV28	TRBJ1-5	NA	TGTGCCAGCAGTTTAGAACAGGGTAGCAATCAGCCCCAGCATTTT	CASSLEQGSNQPQHF
TRBD1	TRBV19	TRBJ1-2	NA	TGTGCCAGTAGGGGACAGGGCTATGGCTACACCTTC	CASRGQGYGYTF
NA	TRBV7-8	TRBJ2-4	NA	TGTGCCAGCAGCTTAAGTGACATTCAGTACTTC	CASSLSDIQYF
TRBD1	TRBV5-1	TRBJ2-2	NA	TGCGCCAGCAGAAGGGGACAGACTAACACCGGGGAGCTGTTTTTT	CASRRGQTNTGELFF
NA	TRBV18	TRBJ2-3	NA	TGTGCCAGCTCACGGTTAGATACGCAGTATTTT	CASSRLDTQYF
NA	TRBV28	TRBJ2-7	once	TGTGCCAGCAGTTTCCTAAGCAGCTCCTACGAGCAGTACTTC	CASSFLSSSYEQYF
NA	TRBV7-2	TRBJ2-5	NA	TGTGCCAGCAGCTTAAGAGGCAGGGTTTTGGAGACCCAGTACTTC	CASSLRGRVLETQYF
NA	TRBV4-1	TRBJ1-3	NA	TGCGCCAGCAGCCCTGTGGGGACTGGAAACACCATATATTTT	CASSPVGTGNTIYF
NA	TRBV7-2	TRBJ2-4	NA	TGTGCCAGCAGCGCGGACAAAAACATTCAGTACTTC	CASSADKNIQYF
NA	TRBV5-1	TRBJ2-2	NA	TGCGCCAGCAGCTTGGACTACACTTCGTCAACCGGGGAGCTGTTTTTT	CASSLDYTSSTGELFF
NA	TRBV23-1	TRBJ2-5	NA	TGCGCCAGCAGCCCTCTTCAGGGGGGAGGGCAAGAGACCCAGTACTTC	CASSPLQGGGQETQYF
TRBD2	TRBV25-1	TRBJ2-2	NA	TGTGCCAGCAGCAGCGGGGGGGCCAGAACCGGGGAGCTGTTTTTT	CASSSGGARTGELFF
NA	TRBV10-3	TRBJ2-7	NA	TGTGCCATCAGTGCAGGGGCGCCAGACTACGAGCAGTACTTC	CAISAGAPDYEQYF
TRBD2	TRBV2	TRBJ2-7	many	TGTGCCAGCAGTGTCGGCGGGAGGTTCTACGAGCAGTACTTC	CASSVGGRFYEQYF
NA	TRBV6-5	TRBJ2-7	NA	TGTGCCAGCAGCCTCTTACCCCGGAGAGAGTACGAGCAGTACTTC	CASSLLPRREYEQYF
NA	TRBV5-3	TRBJ2-7	NA	TGTGCCAGAAGCCAGCGAGGATCCTACGAGCAGTACTTC	CARSQRGSYEQYF
NA	TRBV14	TRBJ1-2	NA	TGTGCCAGCAGCCAAGATGACAGAACCTATGGCTACACCTTC	CASSQDDRTYGYTF
NA	TRBV2	TRBJ2-3	NA	TGTGCCAGCAGTGAAGCGACTACCACAGATACGCAGTATTTT	CASSEATTTDTQYF
TRBD1	TRBV7-9	TRBJ2-7	NA	TGTGCCAGCAGCTTAGGGGACAGGGCCTTCCCCTACGAGCAGTACTTC	CASSLGDRAFPYEQYF
TRBD1	TRBV30	TRBJ1-5	NA	TGTGCCTGGAGTAAATGGGACAGGGGCAATCAGCCCCAGCATTTT	CAWSKWDRGNQPQHF
NA	TRBV2	TRBJ2-7	NA	TGTGCCAGCAGCGAGAATCCGGGCGTGAGGGACGAGCAGTACTTC	CASSENPGVRDEQYF
TRBD1	TRBV7-6	TRBJ1-2	NA	TGTGCCAGCAGCTCCGCCACCCATCAGGGGGGTTATGGCTACACCTTC	CASSSATHQGGYGYTF
NA	TRBV5-4	TRBJ1-2	NA	TGTGCCAGCAGCCCCGACAGTAGCTATGGCTACACCTTC	CASSPDSSYGYTF
TRBD2	TRBV2	TRBJ2-1	NA	TGTGCCAGCAGTTATCTAGCGGGGGAAGCCTACAATGAGCAGTTCTTC	CASSYLAGEAYNEQFF
TRBD1	TRBV5-4	TRBJ2-2	once	TGTGCCAGCAGCTTGGTCCGACAGGGCATCGGGGAGCTGTTTTTT	CASSLVRQGIGELFF
NA	TRBV19	TRBJ1-4	many	TGTGCCAGTAGTAGCCCAGGGGAAAAACTGTTTTTT	CASSSPGEKLFF
NA	TRBV30	TRBJ2-5	NA	TGTGCCTGGAGTGTAGGTGGACAAGAGACCCAGTACTTC	CAWSVGGQETQYF
NA	TRBV28	TRBJ1-2	NA	TGTGCCAGCAGTTGGTCCGGGGTGGGCTACACCTTC	CASSWSGVGYTF
TRBD2	TRBV11-2	TRBJ2-2	NA	TGTGCCAGCAGTCGTATAGCGGGAGCGGCCGGGGAGCTGTTTTTT	CASSRIAGAAGELFF
NA	TRBV4-2	TRBJ2-3	NA	TGTGCCAGCAGCCAAGGTGGCTTCACTCTAATCACAGATACGCAGTATTTT	CASSQGGFTLITDTQYF
NA	TRBV30	TRBJ2-2	once	TGTGCCTGGAGCCCGATATGGGGAGGGAACACCGGGGAGCTGTTTTTT	CAWSPIWGGNTGELFF
NA	TRBV2	TRBJ2-7	NA	TGTGCCAGCAGTAGTGTGGGAGTTTCCTACGAGCAGTACTTC	CASSSVGVSYEQYF